The 22 T cell receptor beta chains below come from one sample, sequenced in a study of CD8 T cells in Susac syndrome (dated by TCRdb to about 2019). Libraries were prepared through the immunoSEQ multiplex PCR assay. RNA was extracted using the RNeasy kit, and about 0.5 to 1 ug of the RNA was reverse transcribed with random hexamers. In TCRdb, the public reads were trimmed at Q25 with fastp and aligned with MiXCR, with productive beta chains retained. Rows matching on CDR3 protein sequence are summarized as one entry with the most common DNA and genes. The sample contains roughly 120,000 distinct CDR3 sequences, 94% of them found a single time. The ten largest clones add up to roughly 0.092% of the sample. Input material: CD4+ T cells from PBMCs. All receptors come from a human donor in good health.

The rearrangement links TRBV28 to TRBJ2-5; weak D call: TRBD2 (5 bases). CDR1 is MDHEN and CDR2 is SYDVKM in the germline V gene. This CDR3 is 12 amino acids long. Trimming took 6 bases from V and 5 from J, leaving 10 bases between them. CDR3 DNA: TGTGCCAGCAGGACCAAGCGGGAGACCCAGTACTTC. Amino acids: CASRTKRETQYF.

This clonotype was observed once. The chain combines TRBV6-2 or TRBV6-3 with TRBJ2-2; 7 bases map to TRBD1. Unmatched junction bases numbered 11, after V lost 4 bases and J lost 3 bases. CDR3 length: 17 residues. Germline assignment: CDR1 MNHEY and CDR2 SVGEGT. CDR3 in amino acids: CASSFKVGTVDTGELFF. The DNA for the CDR3 is TGTGCCAGCAGTTTTAAGGTCGGGACAGTCGACACCGGGGAGCTGTTTTTT.

This clonotype was observed once. This chain uses TRBV3-1 with TRBJ1-1; D remains unclear. V was trimmed by 2 bases and J by 0 bases, leaving 16 bases between them. CDR1 LGHDT and CDR2 YNNKEL come from the germline V gene (reference sequence). The CDR3 consists of 17 residues. The CDR3 here is CASSQRYRQHVNTEAFF. DNA of the CDR3: TGTGCCAGCAGCCAAAGGTATCGGCAACATGTGAACACTGAAGCTTTCTTT.

The CDR3 DNA follows: TGTGCCAGCAGCTTAGAGGGGATGGGCGAGCAGTACTTC. This translates into CASSLEGMGEQYF. The chain joins TRBV7-9 to TRBJ2-7; weak D call: TRBD1 (5 bases). Trimming removed 1 base from V and 6 bases from J, with 10 bases in between. This CDR3 is built from 13 residues. CDR1 is SEHNR, CDR2 FQNEAQ, per germline (reference sequence).

This clonotype was found once. This chain connects TRBV3-1 to TRBJ1-2; 7 bases agree with TRBD1. The CDR3 has 13 residues. V trimming: 7 bases; J trimming: 4 bases; junction bases outside the gene matches: 6. CDR1 is LGHDT, CDR2 YNNKEL, per germline (reference sequence). CDR3 in amino acids: CASTPGGSYGYTF. The CDR3 DNA reads as TGTGCCAGCACCCCAGGGGGAAGCTATGGCTACACCTTC.

The chain has TRBV19 and TRBJ2-7, with 8 positions matching TRBD2. Germline trimming cut 5 bases from V and 3 bases from J; bases unmatched to any gene: 6. The CDR3 loop spans 14 amino acids. The germline gives CDR1 LNHDA, CDR2 SQIVND (reference sequence). CDR3 DNA: TGTGCCAGTAGTGAAACGGGAGGGGGCTACGAGCAGTACTTC. Translated, it gives CASSETGGGYEQYF.

The chain has TRBV6-5 and TRBJ2-7; 10 nucleotides align to TRBD1. The V gene's germline CDR1 is MNHEY and CDR2 SVGAGI. This CDR3 region has 14 residues. Losses at the gene ends were 5 bases for V and 6 bases for J; bases not matched to a gene: 7. The CDR3, as DNA: TGTGCCAGCAGTCAAATCGGGACAGGGGTCGAGCAGTACTTC. Translation: CASSQIGTGVEQYF.

V and J are TRBV18 and TRBJ1-4; TRBD1 matches 8 bases. V lost 3 bases to trimming and J lost 1 base; unmatched junction nucleotides: 10. Germline assignment: CDR1 KGHSH and CDR2 LQKENI. The CDR3 runs to 18 residues. CDR3 residues: CASSPGRDRSRTNEKLFF. The CDR3 DNA follows: TGTGCCAGCTCACCCGGACGGGACAGGAGTAGAACTAATGAAAAACTGTTTTTT.

This clonotype was detected once. The chain joins TRBV27 to TRBJ2-7; 7 bases agree with TRBD1. CDR1 and CDR2 (germline): MNHEY, SMNVEV (reference sequence). The length of the CDR3 is 14 residues. The J segment lost 5 bases and the V segment lost 6 bases, leaving 10 bases of the junction unmatched. In nucleotides, the CDR3 is TGTGCCAGCAGAAGACCGACAGGGTCCCACGAGCAGTACTTC. This gives the protein CASRRPTGSHEQYF.

This rearrangement joins TRBV7-9 to TRBJ2-7, with 12 bases matching TRBD2. With V trimmed by 6 bases and J by 3 bases, 6 bases remained unmatched. The CDR3 runs to 15 residues. Per germline, CDR1 SEHNR and CDR2 FQNEAQ (reference sequence). CDR3: CASSSWTSGNYEQYF. The CDR3 DNA follows: TGTGCCAGCAGTTCATGGACTAGCGGGAACTACGAGCAGTACTTC.

The chain recombines TRBV12-3 or TRBV12-4 with TRBJ2-2; 7 bases agree with TRBD2. There are 15 residues in the CDR3. Unmatched junction bases numbered 1, after V lost 2 bases and J lost 1 base. This chain's CDR3 is CASSLRGGNTGELFF. Here the CDR3 DNA reads TGTGCCAGCAGTTTACGCGGGGGGAACACCGGGGAGCTGTTTTTT.

This clonotype appeared once. The chain joins TRBV7-2 to TRBJ2-7, with D unclear. Germline CDR1 and CDR2: SGHTA and FQGNSA. The CDR3 is 13 amino acids. With 2 bases removed from V and 2 bases from J, the gap between germline ends came to 7 bases. CDR3 region: CASSLYAAYEQYF. CDR3 coding DNA: TGTGCCAGCAGCTTATATGCAGCCTACGAGCAGTACTTC.

The rearrangement uses TRBV9 and TRBJ2-3; no clear D. Trimming removed 1 base at V and 6 bases at J, with 12 bases between. The CDR3 covers 14 residues. CDR1 is SGDLS, CDR2 YYNGEE, per germline. The CDR3 DNA sequence: TGTGCCAGCAGCGTATTTCCAAGTGCGGATACGCAGTATTTT. Amino acids: CASSVFPSADTQYF.

The CDR3 coding sequence is TGTGCCAGCAGCTCCTTTGGACTAGCGGGAGCCGAGCAGTACTTC. This encodes CASSSFGLAGAEQYF. The chain couples TRBV7-2 to TRBJ2-7; 13 bases are a match to TRBD2. V was clipped by 4 bases and J by 6 bases; unmatched bases: 6. This CDR3 is built from 15 residues. Germline loops: CDR1 SGHTA, CDR2 FQGNSA.

V and J are TRBV6-1 and TRBJ2-2; 10 positions match TRBD2. The CDR3 extends over 17 amino acids. The germline CDR1 and CDR2 sequences are MNHNS and SASEGT. V dropped 4 bases and J dropped 5; count of bases not matched to a gene: 10. The CDR3 protein is CASSGVLGLARTGELFF. The CDR3 DNA reads TGTGCCAGCAGTGGGGTTCTGGGACTAGCGAGAACCGGGGAGCTGTTTTTT.

The J gene is TRBJ2-5, the V gene TRBV19, with 8 nucleotides matching TRBD1. V lost 4 bases and J lost 5; bases outside the gene matches: 9. The germline CDR1 and CDR2 sequences are LNHDA and SQIVND (reference sequence). The CDR3 covers 15 residues. The CDR3: CASSTVTGERETQYF. In DNA form, the CDR3 reads TGTGCCAGTAGTACGGTGACAGGGGAGCGGGAGACCCAGTACTTC. The complete variable domain, with remaining parts taken from reference TRBV19 and TRBJ2-5, reads DGGITQSPKYLFRKEGQNVTLSCEQNLNHDAMYWYRQDPGQGLRLIYYSQIVNDFQKGDIAEGYSVSREKKESFPLTVTSAQKNPTAFYLCASSTVTGERETQYFGPGTRLLVL.

This clonotype is a singleton in its sample. The chain joins TRBV2 to TRBJ1-3; D gene unclear. Germline V gene lookup returns CDR1 SNHLY and CDR2 FYNNEI. This CDR3 is 14 amino acids long. With 7 bases removed from V and 1 base from J, the gap between germline ends came to 11 bases. The CDR3 sequence: CASTITVSGNTIYF. The DNA of the CDR3 is TGTGCCAGCACGATAACGGTATCTGGAAACACCATATATTTT.

This chain links TRBV7-9 with TRBJ2-2; possibly TRBD2 for D (6 bases). The CDR3 length is 13 residues. CDR1 is SEHNR and CDR2 is FQNEAQ in the germline V gene (reference sequence). The DNA of the CDR3 is TGTGCTAACGGGAGCCTCGACACCGGGGAGCTGTTTTTT. It codes for CANGSLDTGELFF.

V and J are TRBV5-4 and TRBJ2-3, with 10 bases lining up with TRBD1. The CDR3 contains 16 residues. Germline-derived CDR1 and CDR2 are SGHNT and YYREEE (reference sequence). V dropped 4 bases and J dropped 3; count of bases not matched to a gene: 8. DNA for the CDR3: TGTGCCAGCAGCCTAAAGACAGGGGGCAGGACAGATACGCAGTATTTT. Translating gives CASSLKTGGRTDTQYF.

The chain employs TRBV7-8 and TRBJ1-2; possibly TRBD1 for D (5 bases). With 8 bases removed from V and 2 bases from J, the gap between germline ends came to 18 bases. From germline, CDR1 is SGHVS and CDR2 FQNEAQ. This CDR3 has 15 amino acids. CDR3 sequence: CASDQGIGQNYGYTF. The CDR3 DNA reads as TGTGCCAGCGACCAGGGTATCGGTCAAAACTATGGCTACACCTTC.

The chain uses TRBV6-5 and TRBJ2-7, with unresolved D. V gave up 0 bases and J gave up 9 bases, with 9 bases separating them. Germline assignment: CDR1 MNHEY and CDR2 SVGAGI. The CDR3 is 12 amino acids. Written as DNA, the CDR3 is TGTGCCAGCAGTTACTCGTCGAAGAGGCAGTACTTC. Residues: CASSYSSKRQYF.

This sequence joins TRBV7-9 and TRBJ2-2, with a tentative D call TRBD2 (5 bases). There are 14 residues in the CDR3. Trimming stripped 3 bases from V and 1 base from J, with 6 bases between. Germline CDR1 SEHNR, CDR2 FQNEAQ (reference sequence). CDR3 sequence (DNA): TGTGCCAGCAGCTTTCGGGGGAACACCGGGGAGCTGTTTTTT. This gives the protein CASSFRGNTGELFF.